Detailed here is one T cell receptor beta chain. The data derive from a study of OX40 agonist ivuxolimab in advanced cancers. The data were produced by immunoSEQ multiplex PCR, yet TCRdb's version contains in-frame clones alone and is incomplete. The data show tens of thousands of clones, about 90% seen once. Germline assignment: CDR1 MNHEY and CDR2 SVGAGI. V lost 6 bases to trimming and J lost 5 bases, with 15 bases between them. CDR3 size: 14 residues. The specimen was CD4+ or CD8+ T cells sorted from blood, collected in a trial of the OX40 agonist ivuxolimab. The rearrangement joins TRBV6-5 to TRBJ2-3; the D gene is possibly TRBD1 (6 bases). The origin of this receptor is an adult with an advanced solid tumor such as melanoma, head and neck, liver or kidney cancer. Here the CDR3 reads CASSRLQGLDTQYF. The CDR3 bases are TGTGCCAGCAGCCGACTTCAGGGGTTAGATACGCAGTATTTT.